These 26 T cell receptor beta chains were sequenced from one sample in a study of shared clonotypes between healthy human individuals. Libraries were prepared by immunoSEQ multiplex PCR; TCRdb keeps only in-frame clonotypes and omits some of them. The sample has roughly 1,000,000 clones, roughly 74% seen once; the top ten hold around 0.61%. The sample consisted of memory CD4+ T cells from PBMCs. Subset indicated: CD45RA-negative fraction. The receptor source for this set is a man younger than 35 in good health. Some clones in this sample may be carry-over from other donors' samples.

The gene calls are TRBV19 and TRBJ2-3, with 7 positions matching TRBD1. Germline V gives CDR1 LNHDA, CDR2 SQIVND (reference sequence). V lost 5 bases to trimming and J lost 0 bases; unmatched junction nucleotides: 8. This CDR3 contains 16 residues. CDR3 bases: TGTGCCAGTAGTCCCTTCGACAGGGCTAGCACAGATACGCAGTATTTT. As protein: CASSPFDRASTDTQYF.

The chain couples TRBV5-1 to TRBJ2-5, with TRBD2 matching over 8 bases. From germline, CDR1 is SGHRS and CDR2 YFSETQ. V lost 4 bases, J lost 5 bases, and 13 bases stayed unmatched. The CDR3 has 16 residues. CDR3 residues: CASSRGGREVVETQYF. The CDR3 nucleotides are TGCGCCAGCAGCCGAGGTGGGCGGGAGGTGGTGGAGACCCAGTACTTC.

The chain couples TRBV30 to TRBJ2-1, with D perhaps matching TRBD1 (5 bases). The V end lost 6 bases, the J end lost 3 bases, and 9 bases lay between the germline ends. This CDR3 region has 12 residues. From germline, CDR1 is GTSNPN and CDR2 SVGIG (reference sequence). CDR3 residues: CACPTVYNEQFF. CDR3 bases: TGTGCCTGTCCGACAGTCTACAATGAGCAGTTCTTC.

The chain has TRBV7-9 and TRBJ2-1; D remains unclear. Germline-derived CDR1 and CDR2 are SEHNR and FQNEAQ (reference sequence). The CDR3 totals 13 residues. Trimming stripped 1 base from V and 7 bases from J, with 8 bases between. The CDR3 is CASSLGAVNEQFF. The CDR3 bases are TGTGCCAGCAGCTTAGGTGCGGTTAATGAGCAGTTCTTC.

The chain has TRBV11-1 and TRBJ2-7; D unclear. The V end was cut by 5 bases, the J end by 2 bases, with 13 bases between. The CDR3 has 14 residues. Germline CDR1 SGHAT, CDR2 FQDESV (reference sequence). CDR3 in DNA: TGTGCCAGCAGCCCAAAGCTCCAGACCTACGAGCAGTACTTC. It encodes CASSPKLQTYEQYF.

The chain links TRBV6-6 to TRBJ2-5; D gene ambiguous. CDR3 length equals 15 residues. The V and J ends lost 5 bases and 4 bases respectively, with 17 bases between them. Germline V CDR1 and CDR2: MNHNY, SVGAGI (reference sequence). Written as DNA, the CDR3 is TGTGCCAGCAGTCCCCCGAATCTGAGGCCAGAGACCCAGTACTTC. This encodes CASSPPNLRPETQYF.

This clone was detected only a few times. This sequence joins TRBV5-6 and TRBJ1-2; weak D call: TRBD1 (6 bases). The germline CDR1 and CDR2 sequences are SGHDT and YYEEEE. The V end lost 4 bases, the J end lost 4 bases, and 11 bases lay between the germline ends. The CDR3 consists of 13 residues. CDR3 DNA: TGTGCCAGCAGCCGACAGGACTTCTATGGCTACACCTTC. This gives the protein CASSRQDFYGYTF.

V gene TRBV11-1 combines with J gene TRBJ1-2, with no clear D. The CDR3 spans 13 residues. Trimming shortened V by 2 bases and J by 5 bases, and 9 bases separated the two germline ends. CDR1 is SGHAT, CDR2 FQDESV, per germline (reference sequence). CDR3 amino acids: CASSLTERYGYTF. Here the CDR3 DNA reads TGTGCCAGCAGCTTAACCGAGCGTTATGGCTACACCTTC.

The J gene is TRBJ2-7, the V gene TRBV11-3; 9 bases are a match to TRBD1. Per germline, CDR1 SGHNT and CDR2 YENEEA. The length of the CDR3 is 14 residues. After removal of 1 base from V and 4 bases from J, the junction contained 2 bases not matched to a gene. DNA for the CDR3: TGTGCCAGCAGCTTAGGGACAGGGGAATACGAGCAGTACTTC. Residues: CASSLGTGEYEQYF.

The V gene is TRBV28, the J gene TRBJ2-1; 13 nucleotides agree with TRBD2. Germline V CDR1 and CDR2: MDHEN, SYDVKM. V shed 2 bases, J shed 9 bases, and the junction held 10 bases outside the gene matches. This CDR3 has 17 residues. CDR3 sequence reads: CASSLRRLAGGSSEQFF. The CDR3, as DNA: TGTGCCAGCAGTTTACGTAGACTAGCGGGAGGATCAAGTGAGCAGTTCTTC.

The chain uses TRBV2 and TRBJ1-1; D call uncertain. The CDR3 totals 13 residues. Trimming took off 4 bases at V and 1 base at J, with 7 bases between the two ends. Germline CDR1 is SNHLY and CDR2 is FYNNEI. The CDR3 nucleotides are TGTGCCAGCAGTGTTGCCCCGAACACTGAAGCTTTCTTT. This codes for CASSVAPNTEAFF.

This clone was seen a handful of times. The gene calls are TRBV27 and TRBJ1-5; possible D gene TRBD1, 6 bases. The germline V gene encodes CDR1 MNHEY and CDR2 SMNVEV (reference sequence). This CDR3 comprises 13 residues. Trimming left V 4 bases short and J 2 bases short, with 6 bases between. The DNA of the CDR3 is TGTGCCAGCAGTTGGACAGGCAATCAGCCCCAGCATTTT. Its translation: CASSWTGNQPQHF.

The gene calls are TRBV5-1 and TRBJ2-7; D possibly matches TRBD1 or TRBD2 (5 bases each). The CDR3 consists of 15 residues. The ends were cut back, 4 bases at V and 8 bases at J, with 22 bases in the middle. Looked up from germline, CDR1 is SGHRS and CDR2 is YFSETQ. In DNA form, the CDR3 reads TGCGCCAGCAGCCCTGTAGGGACGGACGGCAGTAAGCAGTACTTC. Translating it yields CASSPVGTDGSKQYF.

Details on this clone: A much larger clone sits a single nucleotide away, making a read error possible. Other DNA sequences in this sample translate to the same CDR3. The rearrangement joins TRBV7-9 to TRBJ2-7, with D possibly TRBD2 on 5 matching bases. The V end lost 1 base, the J end lost 0 bases, and 7 bases lay between the germline ends. In germline, CDR1 is SEHNR, CDR2 FQNEAQ (reference sequence). The CDR3 is 14 residues long. The CDR3 region has the DNA TGTGCCAGCAGCTTAGGAGCGGTCTCCTACGAGCAGTACTTC. Protein: CASSLGAVSYEQYF.

This rearrangement joins TRBV7-8 to TRBJ1-1, with a weak D call TRBD1 (5 bases). Trimming cost V 10 bases and J 4 bases, with 10 bases left between them. Germline loops: CDR1 SGHVS, CDR2 FQNEAQ. This CDR3 comprises 11 residues. In DNA, the CDR3 is TGTGCCACCAGGGACCTCACTGAAGCTTTCTTT. Its translation is CATRDLTEAFF.

This chain connects TRBV5-5 to TRBJ1-1; no firm D call. This CDR3 comprises 12 residues. V lost 4 bases and J lost 6, with 10 bases in between. Looked up from germline, CDR1 is SGHKS and CDR2 is YYEKEE (reference sequence). The CDR3 protein is CASSPGSPEAFF. In DNA form, the CDR3 reads TGTGCCAGCAGCCCGGGGAGCCCTGAAGCTTTCTTT.

This clone was detected only a few times. In the same sample, other DNA sequences code for this CDR3. The chain combines TRBV28 with TRBJ2-3, with D tentatively TRBD1 or TRBD2 (6 bases each). Germline-derived CDR1 and CDR2 are MDHEN and SYDVKM. V lost 5 bases, J lost 3 bases, and 9 bases lay in between. This CDR3 has 13 amino acids. The CDR3 here is CASSLGGTDTQYF. The CDR3 DNA is TGTGCCAGCAGTCTAGGGGGGACAGATACGCAGTATTTT. The full variable domain, in which reference TRBV28 and TRBJ2-3 provide the parts outside the CDR3, is DVKVTQSSRYLVKRTGEKVFLECVQDMDHENMFWYRQDPGLGLRLIYFSYDVKMKEKGDIPEGYSVSREKKERFSLILESASTNQTSMYLCASSLGGTDTQYFGPGTRLTVL.

As to this clone: One end of the junction does not line up with germline, which may come from a read error. The gene calls are TRBV2 and TRBJ2-7; the D gene is possibly TRBD2 (5 bases). The CDR3 is made up of 12 amino acids. Looked up from germline, CDR1 is SNHLY and CDR2 is FYNNEI. CDR3 sequence: CASSPLVHEQYF. Written as DNA, the CDR3 is TGTGCTAGCAGTCCACTAGTCCACGAGCAGTACTTC.

A word on this clone: It differs at one base from a far larger clone, so likely a read error. Other DNA sequences in the sample encode the same CDR3. V usage is TRBV30 and J usage is TRBJ1-1, with D unresolved. CDR3 size: 13 residues. Germline V gene data show CDR1 as GTSNPN and CDR2 as SVGIG (reference sequence). CDR3 protein: CAWKLQPNTEAFF. The CDR3 DNA reads TGTGCCTGGAAGCTTCAGCCGAACACTGAAGCCTTCTTT.

This chain uses TRBV10-3 with TRBJ2-7; perhaps TRBD2 as D (6 bases). There are 13 residues in the CDR3. Germline V gene lookup returns CDR1 ENHRY and CDR2 SYGVKD. Trimming pared 7 bases from V and 5 bases from J, leaving 15 bases between. The CDR3 region has the DNA TGTGCCATCACTGCGGGGTTTCGGGACGAGCAGTACTTC. Its translation: CAITAGFRDEQYF.

This chain uses TRBV5-1 with TRBJ2-3; D is possibly TRBD1 (7 bases). V was trimmed by 3 bases and J by 4 bases, leaving 9 bases between them. CDR1 is SGHRS, CDR2 YFSETQ, per germline. The CDR3 has 13 residues. DNA for the CDR3: TGCGCCAGCAGCTGGAGGGGGCCAGATACGCAGTATTTT. It is translated as CASSWRGPDTQYF.

The gene calls are TRBV5-1 and TRBJ2-1, with D possibly being TRBD1 (6 bases). The CDR3 contains 14 residues. V lost 0 bases and J lost 5, with 9 bases in between. Per germline, CDR1 SGHRS and CDR2 YFSETQ. The CDR3 loop reads CASSLGTANNEQFF. As DNA, the CDR3 is TGCGCCAGCAGCTTGGGGACAGCAAACAATGAGCAGTTCTTC.

This clone occurred many times. V usage is TRBV28 and J usage is TRBJ2-7; 8 bases agree with TRBD1. CDR1 MDHEN and CDR2 SYDVKM come from the germline V gene. The CDR3 loop spans 15 amino acids. Trimming cost V 5 bases and J 3 bases; bases outside gene matches: 9. CDR3 bases: TGTGCCAGCAGTCTAGGGGGACAGGACTTCTACGAGCAGTACTTC. Protein sequence: CASSLGGQDFYEQYF.

The chain has TRBV9 and TRBJ1-2; 9 bases match TRBD1. The CDR3 covers 15 residues. The V segment lost 3 bases and the J segment 4 bases; nucleotides outside the gene matches: 7. The germline gives CDR1 SGDLS, CDR2 YYNGEE. The CDR3 DNA reads as TGTGCCAGCAGCGCTCGGACAGGGGCGGGCTATGGCTACACCTTC. Translation: CASSARTGAGYGYTF.

The V gene is TRBV27, the J gene TRBJ2-1; D unresolved. CDR1 and CDR2 from the germline V gene are MNHEY and SMNVEV (reference sequence). The CDR3 has 18 amino acids. V lost 5 bases, J lost 1 base, and 21 bases lay in between. CDR3 sequence reads: CASSPLTSARGSYNEQFF. The CDR3 coding sequence is TGTGCCAGCAGTCCCTTGACTTCTGCCCGAGGATCCTACAATGAGCAGTTCTTC.

This clone was seen only a few times. The V call is TRBV28, the J call TRBJ2-2, with TRBD2 identical over 12 bases. CDR1 is MDHEN, CDR2 SYDVKM, per germline. The CDR3 has 17 residues. V gave up 6 bases and J gave up 5 bases; unmatched junction bases: 10. CDR3 residues: CASRWTSGMVGTGELFF. The DNA for the CDR3 is TGTGCCAGCAGATGGACTAGCGGGATGGTTGGGACCGGGGAGCTGTTTTTT. The full variable domain, completed using reference TRBV28 and TRBJ2-2, is DVKVTQSSRYLVKRTGEKVFLECVQDMDHENMFWYRQDPGLGLRLIYFSYDVKMKEKGDIPEGYSVSREKKERFSLILESASTNQTSMYLCASRWTSGMVGTGELFFGEGSRLTVL.